Following are 20 T cell receptor beta chains from one sample sequenced in a study of T cell changes during pregnancy in multiple sclerosis. TCRdb keeps only in-frame clones here, not all; method: immunoSEQ multiplex PCR. This sample has around 30,000 clones; 89% occur once, and the top ten carry under 12%. The specimen comprised CD8+ T cells from peripheral blood mononuclear cells, sampled in the second trimester of pregnancy. The source is a female donor with multiple sclerosis, enrolled in a pregnancy study.

This clone was counted only a few times. The chain links TRBV30 to TRBJ1-1; possibly TRBD1 for D (5 bases). Trimming stripped 3 bases from V and 3 bases from J, with 20 bases between. Germline CDR1 is GTSNPN and CDR2 is SVGIG (reference sequence). There are 16 residues in the CDR3. CDR3 coding DNA: TGTGCCTGGAGCCCCTCCCCAGGGCCCAAGGACACTGAAGCTTTCTTT. It yields the protein CAWSPSPGPKDTEAFF.

Only one count was recorded for this clone. The chain uses TRBV6-5 and TRBJ2-4, with 10 positions matching TRBD1. CDR3 length: 16 amino acids. V lost 4 bases to trimming and J lost 0 bases; unmatched junction nucleotides: 3. The germline V gene has CDR1 MNHEY and CDR2 SVGAGI. CDR3 residues: CASSSGQGLAKNIQYF. CDR3 in DNA: TGTGCCAGCAGTTCGGGACAGGGGTTAGCCAAAAACATTCAGTACTTC.

This rearrangement joins TRBV5-6 to TRBJ2-7; 11 bases agree with TRBD1. Losses at the gene ends were 2 bases for V and 7 bases for J; bases not matched to a gene: 2. The length of the CDR3 is 13 residues. CDR1 and CDR2 from the germline V gene are SGHDT and YYEEEE. For the CDR3, the DNA is TGTGCCAGCAGCTTCGGGACAGGGGGTGAGCAGTACTTC. Translating it yields CASSFGTGGEQYF.

The chain recombines TRBV7-6 with TRBJ1-1, with D possibly TRBD1 on 6 matching bases. Germline CDR1 reads SGHVS; CDR2 reads FNYEAQ. The V end lost 3 bases, the J end lost 0 bases, and 8 bases lay between the germline ends. The CDR3 consists of 14 residues. As DNA, the CDR3 is TGTGCCAGCAGCTTGGGGGACATGAACACTGAAGCTTTCTTT. As protein: CASSLGDMNTEAFF.

The chain links TRBV29-1 to TRBJ2-6; 10 bases fit TRBD1. The CDR3 is 16 amino acids. CDR1 and CDR2 from the germline V gene are SQVTM and ANQGSEA. Losses at the gene ends were 4 bases for V and 0 bases for J; bases not matched to a gene: 3. CDR3 amino acids: CSVGDRGSSGANVLTF. The CDR3 region has the DNA TGCAGCGTTGGGGACAGGGGCAGCTCTGGGGCCAACGTCCTGACTTTC.

J is TRBJ1-1 and V is TRBV28; D ambiguous. The CDR3 totals 13 residues. V shed 4 bases and J shed 0 bases, with 6 bases lying between them. The germline CDR1 and CDR2 sequences are MDHEN and SYDVKM. The CDR3 here is CASSWLMNTEAFF. The CDR3 DNA is TGTGCCAGCAGTTGGCTTATGAACACTGAAGCTTTCTTT.

This rearrangement joins TRBV14 to TRBJ1-1; no clear D gene. CDR1 and CDR2 (germline): SGHDN, FVKESK. The V end lost 4 bases, the J end lost 1 base, and 13 bases lay between the germline ends. The CDR3 consists of 15 residues. The CDR3 reads CASSPEGRGNTEAFF. The CDR3 nucleotides are TGTGCCAGCAGCCCGGAGGGCCGAGGGAACACTGAAGCTTTCTTT.

CDR3 sequence reads: CASNRGLQVFEQFF. The CDR3 region has the DNA TGTGCCAGCAACCGGGGGTTACAGGTTTTCGAGCAGTTCTTC. The chain recombines TRBV7-9 with TRBJ2-1, with D possibly TRBD2 on 6 matching bases. With 7 bases removed from V and 10 bases from J, the gap between germline ends came to 20 bases. The CDR3 extends over 14 amino acids. Germline V lookup: CDR1 SEHNR, CDR2 FQNEAQ (reference sequence).

This chain links TRBV9 with TRBJ2-3, with D tentatively TRBD2 (6 bases). This CDR3 contains 16 residues. CDR1 and CDR2 from the germline V gene are SGDLS and YYNGEE. Trimming pared 0 bases from V and 2 bases from J, leaving 13 bases between. The CDR3 spells CASSVGPGGLTDTQYF. CDR3 nucleotide sequence: TGTGCCAGCAGCGTAGGTCCCGGGGGTCTCACAGATACGCAGTATTTT.

The gene calls are TRBV2 and TRBJ2-3, with TRBD1 as a possible D gene (6 bases). With 8 bases removed from V and 0 bases from J, the gap between germline ends came to 15 bases. This CDR3 is 15 amino acids long. Germline V gene sequence: CDR1 SNHLY, CDR2 FYNNEI. The CDR3 loop is CASAEGVASTDTQYF. The DNA for the CDR3 is TGTGCCAGCGCAGAGGGGGTAGCGAGCACAGATACGCAGTATTTT.

This chain uses TRBV5-6 with TRBJ1-2, with 7 bases aligning to TRBD1. The germline gives CDR1 SGHDT, CDR2 YYEEEE. This CDR3 comprises 12 residues. Losses at the gene ends were 3 bases for V and 8 bases for J; bases not matched to a gene: 4. In DNA, the CDR3 is TGTGCCAGCAGCTCAGGGGGTCGGGGCTACACCTTC. Its protein is CASSSGGRGYTF. Using reference TRBV5-6 and TRBJ1-2 for the parts outside the CDR3, the full variable domain is DAGVTQSPTHLIKTRGQQVTLRCSPKSGHDTVSWYQQALGQGPQFIFQYYEEEERQRGNFPDRFSGHQFPNYSSELNVNALLLGDSALYLCASSSGGRGYTFGSGTRLTVV.

The chain joins TRBV6-1 to TRBJ1-5, with 8 bases identical to TRBD1. This CDR3 spans 21 amino acids. V lost 2 bases to trimming and J lost 1 base; unmatched junction nucleotides: 19. Germline V gives CDR1 MNHNS, CDR2 SASEGT. The CDR3 protein is CASSESDRDRPFRTSNQPQHF. As DNA, the CDR3 is TGTGCCAGCAGTGAAAGCGATCGGGACAGGCCTTTTCGCACAAGCAATCAGCCCCAGCATTTT.

The CDR3 is CASSPRGHGASPLHF. DNA for the CDR3: TGTGCCAGCAGTCCAAGGGGACATGGAGCCTCACCCCTCCACTTT. The chain links TRBV27 to TRBJ1-6; perhaps TRBD1 as D (6 bases). The CDR3 is made up of 15 amino acids. Germline lookup yields CDR1 MNHEY and CDR2 SMNVEV (reference sequence). Trimming removed 5 bases at V and 10 bases at J, with 18 bases between.

The chain couples TRBV7-9 to TRBJ2-7; weak D call: TRBD1 (5 bases). The CDR3 has 11 residues. V was pared by 8 bases and J by 3 bases, with 8 bases between. Germline V gives CDR1 SEHNR, CDR2 FQNEAQ (reference sequence). CDR3 coding DNA: TGTGCCAGCGTCCAGGGCTACGAGCAGTACTTC. Its translation is CASVQGYEQYF.

V is TRBV13 and J is TRBJ1-1, with D perhaps TRBD1 (6 bases). The CDR3 is made up of 16 amino acids. The germline V gene encodes CDR1 PRHDT and CDR2 FYEKMQ (reference sequence). Trimming took off 5 bases at V and 0 bases at J, with 16 bases between the two ends. DNA of the CDR3: TGTGCCAGCAGCAGGGGGTTTGGGGGAATGAACACTGAAGCTTTCTTT. Its translation is CASSRGFGGMNTEAFF.

Concerning this clone: The junction departs from the called germline gene at one end, perhaps through a read error. J is TRBJ2-3 and V is TRBV6-4; 8 positions agree with TRBD2. CDR1 is MRHNA, CDR2 SNTAGT, per germline. This CDR3 is built from 16 residues. In nucleotides, the CDR3 is TGTGCCAGCAGTGACTCTCAAAGCGGGAGCATAGATACGCAGTATTTT. It encodes CASSDSQSGSIDTQYF.

In DNA form, the CDR3 reads TGTGCCAGCAGTTACTCTGCGGGCCCCTACGAGCAGTACTTC. It yields the protein CASSYSAGPYEQYF. The chain links TRBV28 to TRBJ2-7, with a possible D match to TRBD2 (5 bases). V gave up 4 bases and J gave up 2 bases, with 12 bases separating them. This CDR3 has 14 residues. Germline V CDR1 and CDR2: MDHEN, SYDVKM.

The chain employs TRBV11-2 and TRBJ2-1; TRBD2 matches 11 bases. The CDR3 totals 15 residues. CDR1 SGHAT and CDR2 FQNNGV come from the germline V gene. Trimming removed 4 bases from V and 5 bases from J; junction bases left unmatched: 4. The CDR3 sequence: CASSSLAGVDNEQFF. The DNA of the CDR3 is TGTGCCAGCAGCTCACTAGCGGGAGTGGACAATGAGCAGTTCTTC.

V is TRBV9 and J is TRBJ2-7; 7 bases agree with TRBD1. The V gene's germline CDR1 is SGDLS and CDR2 YYNGEE. V shed 0 bases and J 7 bases; nucleotides not matched to a gene: 10. The CDR3 length is 15 residues. The DNA for the CDR3 is TGTGCCAGCAGCGTAGCCGGTGACAGGGAGAATGAGCAGTACTTC. Protein: CASSVAGDRENEQYF.

The chain has TRBV9 and TRBJ1-2; 7 nucleotides agree with TRBD1. Germline CDR1 is SGDLS and CDR2 is YYNGEE. The V segment lost 3 bases and the J segment 2 bases; nucleotides outside the gene matches: 13. The CDR3 extends over 17 amino acids. This CDR3 is CASSGSPLQGRNYGYTF. DNA for the CDR3: TGTGCCAGCAGCGGATCGCCATTACAGGGGAGAAACTATGGCTACACCTTC.